The entry below gives a single T cell receptor beta chain sequence along with its context. Trimming left V 6 bases short and J 0 bases short, with 18 bases between. The CDR3 consists of 17 residues. From germline, CDR1 is SGHRS and CDR2 YFSETQ. PCR involved 60 Vbeta and 13 Jbeta primers. Only in-frame clones appear in the TCRdb table, and some are missing; sequencing was by immunoSEQ multiplex PCR. Among approximately 160,000 clones, approximately 80% were seen once, and the ten largest hold 1.5% to 2%. The sample is drawn from a study of cytomegalovirus exposure and HLA in healthy donors. This clonotype was sampled from a woman under 40 in good health and CMV-seronegative. This sequence joins TRBV5-1 and TRBJ2-2, with D perhaps matching TRBD1 (5 bases). Sequencing was done on a sample of PBMCs. The CDR3 sequence: CASTVGWTNTNTGELFF. The CDR3 DNA reads as TGCGCCAGCACCGTAGGCTGGACAAATACGAACACCGGGGAGCTGTTTTTT.